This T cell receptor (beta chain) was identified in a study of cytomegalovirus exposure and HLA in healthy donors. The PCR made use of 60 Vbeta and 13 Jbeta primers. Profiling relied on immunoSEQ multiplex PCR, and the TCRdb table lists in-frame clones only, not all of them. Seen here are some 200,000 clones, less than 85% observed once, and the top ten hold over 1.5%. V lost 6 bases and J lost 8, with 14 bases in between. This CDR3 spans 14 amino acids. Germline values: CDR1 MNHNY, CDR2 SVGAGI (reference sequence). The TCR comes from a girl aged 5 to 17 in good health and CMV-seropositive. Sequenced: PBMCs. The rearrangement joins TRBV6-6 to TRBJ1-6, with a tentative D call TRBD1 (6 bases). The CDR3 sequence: CASRLDRSYSPLHF. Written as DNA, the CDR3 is TGTGCCAGCAGACTCGACAGGTCGTATTCACCCCTCCACTTT.